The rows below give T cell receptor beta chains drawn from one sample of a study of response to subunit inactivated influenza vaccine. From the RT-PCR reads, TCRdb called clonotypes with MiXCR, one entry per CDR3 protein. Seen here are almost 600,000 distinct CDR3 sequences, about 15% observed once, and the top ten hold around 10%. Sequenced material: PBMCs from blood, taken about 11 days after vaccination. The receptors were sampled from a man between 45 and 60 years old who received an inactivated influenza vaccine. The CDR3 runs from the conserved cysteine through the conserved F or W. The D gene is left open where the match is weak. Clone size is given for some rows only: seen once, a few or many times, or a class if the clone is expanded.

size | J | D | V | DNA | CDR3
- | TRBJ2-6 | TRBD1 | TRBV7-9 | TGTGCCAGCAGCACGACAGGGTCATTCTCTGGGGCCAACGTCCTGACTTTC | CASSTTGSFSGANVLTF
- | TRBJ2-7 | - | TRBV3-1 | TGTGCCAGCAGCCTACCGGGCTTTATCTACGAGCAGTACTTC | CASSLPGFIYEQYF
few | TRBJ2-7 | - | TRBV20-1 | TGCAGTGCTAGAGATATACTCAAAGCTTACGAGCAGTACTTC | CSARDILKAYEQYF
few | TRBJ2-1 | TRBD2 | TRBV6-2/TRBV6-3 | TGTGCCAGCAGTTACCCTCACCGTTTCAGAAGCGGGAGATCAAATGAGCAGTTCTTC | CASSYPHRFRSGRSNEQFF
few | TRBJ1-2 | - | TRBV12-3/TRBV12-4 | TGTGCCAGCAGTCCTTCCGGGAGTTTCGAAGGCTACACCTTC | CASSPSGSFEGYTF
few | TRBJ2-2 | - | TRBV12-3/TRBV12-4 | TGTGCCAGCAGTTTCTTCGGCGGGGAGCTGTTTTTT | CASSFFGGELFF
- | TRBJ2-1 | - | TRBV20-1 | TGCAGTGCCAGGGAAACGGGCTATGAGCAGTTCTTC | CSARETGYEQFF
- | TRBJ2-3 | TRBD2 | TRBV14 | TGTGCCAGCAGCCCCGCTAGCGGGCCCACAGATACGCAGTATTTT | CASSPASGPTDTQYF
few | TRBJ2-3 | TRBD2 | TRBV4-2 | TGTGCCAGCAGCCGGGTGGGGCTAGCGGACACAGATACGCAGTATTTT | CASSRVGLADTDTQYF
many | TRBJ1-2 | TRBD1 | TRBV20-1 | TGCAGTGCTGACGACAGGGAGGGATATGGCTACACCTTC | CSADDREGYGYTF
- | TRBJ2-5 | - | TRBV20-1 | TGCAGTGCTAGGGGGGACTCCCGAAACCAAGAGACCCAGTACTTC | CSARGDSRNQETQYF
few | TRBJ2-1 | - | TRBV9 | TGTGCCAGCAGCGTGGGTCCGGGGCCCTACAATGAGCAGTTCTTC | CASSVGPGPYNEQFF
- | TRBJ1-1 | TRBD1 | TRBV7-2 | TGTGCCAGCAGCTTCGGGACAGGATTGAACACTGAAGCTTTCTTT | CASSFGTGLNTEAFF